This T cell receptor beta chain was captured by sequencing in a study of T cells in Graves' hyperthyroidism and ophthalmopathy. Template material for amplifying TCR beta CDR3 regions consisted of RNA transcripts. The HTBI primer set drove a first-round RT-PCR of the TCR CDR3. From the multiplex PCR reads, TCRdb called clonotypes with MiXCR, one entry per CDR3 protein. The sample carries about 700,000 distinct CDR3 sequences, 45% recorded once. The CDR3 is made up of 17 amino acids. CDR1 is SGHTA and CDR2 is FQGNSA in the germline V gene. V lost 6 bases and J lost 0; bases outside the gene matches: 14.

What was sequenced was peripheral blood or thyroid tissue (not recorded which). This sequence joins TRBV7-2 and TRBJ2-7; 7 bases match TRBD1. The source of this sequence is an adult man with Graves' disease, either hyperthyroidism or ophthalmopathy (not recorded which). CDR3 DNA sequence: TGTGCCAGCAGTCCCAACTTCCCGGGACAGACCTCCTACGAGCAGTACTTC. Amino acids: CASSPNFPGQTSYEQYF.